The entry below describes one T cell receptor (beta chain). This record belongs to a study of blood T cell repertoires in COVID-19. Generated by immunoSEQ multiplex PCR, the TCRdb table keeps only in-frame clones and is missing some. This table holds 75,000 to 90,000 clones, 90% found once. Trimming took off 3 bases at V and 0 bases at J, with 2 bases between the two ends. Germline CDR1 SGHDN, CDR2 FVKESK. CDR3 length: 12 residues. Sequences were obtained from peripheral blood. V gene TRBV14 combines with J gene TRBJ1-1; D unresolved. The clonotype was recovered from a man aged 18 to 29 with COVID-19, enrolled during active disease. The CDR3 DNA reads as TGTGCCAGCAGCCATATGAACACTGAAGCTTTCTTT. Amino acids: CASSHMNTEAFF.